This TCR beta chain was sequenced in a study of T cells expressing NK-cell markers. Overall study results and limits: Whether expanded NKG2C+ T cell clones recognized HCMV stayed uncertain. Among CD8+ T cells from more than five donors, dominant NKG2C+ clonotypes accounted for about 1.0-7.0%.

About this clonotype: What it binds is not known.

The CDR3 is 15 residues long. The germline V gene encodes CDR1 SGHRS and CDR2 YFSETQ. 5'RACE template switching with UMIs generated TCR beta cDNA. TCRdb reworked the 5' RACE reads into one entry per CDR3 protein, no DNA. Its listing shows about 460,000 distinct CDR3 sequences. The receptor was derived from a woman in her forties or fifties in good health. The chain recombines TRBV5-1 with TRBJ2-2; the D call of TRBD2 rests on TCRdb alone, since no DNA is present to check it. The sequenced material came from blood T cells: a sorted CD56 or NKG2C T cell subset, CD4+ or CD8+ T cells, or bulk PBMC T cells (not recorded which). This chain's CDR3 is CASSLGSGLAGELFF.